This TCR beta chain was identified in a study of cytomegalovirus exposure and HLA in healthy donors. Study details: Findings of an earlier analysis included over 95 million unique TCR beta sequences from 190 million or so T cells.

Findings and caveats of the study: Judged likely to be a sequencing artifact was a cluster of highly shared sequence variants. In an earlier analysis, about 87% or about 30%: the productive usage of most TCR beta V segments.

Notes on this clone: Its cognate antigen is unknown.

The CDR3 has 16 amino acids. Germline V gene sequence: CDR1 KGHSH, CDR2 LQKENI. J gave up 2 bases and V 6 bases, and 12 bases lay outside the gene matches. Amplification used 60 Vbeta primers and 13 Jbeta primers. Generated by immunoSEQ multiplex PCR, the TCRdb table keeps only in-frame clones and is missing some. The profile shows about 130,000 clones, about 74% of them singletons. The sequenced sample was PBMCs. The genes are TRBV18 and TRBJ1-1; 7 bases agree with TRBD1. This clonotype was sampled from a woman aged 45-65 years in good health and CMV-seropositive. As DNA, the CDR3 is TGTGCCAGCTCCCACGACAGGGTAAGCCCTAACACTGAAGCTTTCTTT. It is translated as CASSHDRVSPNTEAFF.